Following are 18 T cell receptor beta chains from one sample sequenced in a study of OX40 agonist ivuxolimab in advanced cancers. The data were produced by immunoSEQ multiplex PCR, yet TCRdb's version contains in-frame clones alone and is incomplete. The sample lists approximately 66,000 clones, roughly 85% seen once, with 0.8% to 1% in the top ten. The material was CD4+ or CD8+ T cells sorted from blood, obtained in a trial of the OX40 agonist ivuxolimab. These receptors were collected from an adult with an advanced solid tumor such as melanoma, head and neck, liver or kidney cancer.

The gene calls are TRBV11-2 and TRBJ2-2; no reliable D call. The CDR3 is made up of 14 amino acids. Per germline, CDR1 SGHAT and CDR2 FQNNGV. V was trimmed by 1 base and J by 8 bases, leaving 11 bases between them. This CDR3 reads CASSLGHPTGELFF. In nucleotides, the CDR3 is TGTGCCAGCAGCTTAGGTCACCCTACGGGGGAGCTGTTTTTT.

This clone was seen just once. This chain joins TRBV4-3 and TRBJ1-3, with no clear D. V dropped 0 bases and J dropped 2 bases, with 11 bases sitting between them. Germline V gene data show CDR1 as LGHNA and CDR2 as YSLEER. The CDR3 sequence is 16 residues long. This CDR3 is CASSQDKRGAGNTIYF. The CDR3 DNA sequence: TGCGCCAGCAGCCAAGATAAAAGAGGCGCTGGAAACACCATATATTTT.

A single count supports this clone. The chain combines TRBV19 with TRBJ2-7, with TRBD2 identical over 7 bases. Germline assignment: CDR1 LNHDA and CDR2 SQIVND (reference sequence). Germline trimming cut 6 bases from V and 1 base from J; bases unmatched to any gene: 3. The CDR3 runs to 13 residues. The chain's CDR3 is CASSPSGSYEQYF. CDR3 nucleotide sequence: TGTGCCAGTAGCCCTAGCGGTTCCTACGAGCAGTACTTC.

This sequence joins TRBV7-9 and TRBJ2-7; D possibly corresponds to TRBD1 (5 bases). Germline-derived CDR1 and CDR2 are SEHNR and FQNEAQ (reference sequence). This CDR3 contains 15 residues. V lost 1 base to trimming and J lost 0 bases, with 10 bases between them. The CDR3 nucleotides read TGTGCCAGCAGCTTAGGGGGCTGGAGCTCCTACGAGCAGTACTTC. Translated, it gives CASSLGGWSSYEQYF.

The chain couples TRBV2 to TRBJ1-4, with 7 bases lining up with TRBD1. CDR3 length: 12 residues. V dropped 5 bases and J dropped 11; count of bases not matched to a gene: 5. The germline V gene has CDR1 SNHLY and CDR2 FYNNEI. CDR3 coding DNA: TGTGCCAGCAGTATGACAGGGTCTAAACTGTTTTTT. Translated: CASSMTGSKLFF.

The CDR3 spells CASSLVMRDGYTF. CDR3 sequence (DNA): TGTGCCAGCAGCTTGGTTATGCGGGACGGCTACACCTTC. V and J are TRBV5-4 and TRBJ1-2; the D gene is possibly TRBD1 (5 bases). CDR1 is SGHNT and CDR2 is YYREEE in the germline V gene (reference sequence). V shed 0 bases and J shed 8 bases, with 11 bases lying between them. CDR3 length: 13 residues.

The rearrangement links TRBV14 to TRBJ2-5; TRBD1 agrees at 7 bases. The CDR3 is made up of 16 amino acids. CDR1 and CDR2 from the germline V gene are SGHDN and FVKESK. The trim removed 4 bases at V and 1 base at J, leaving 9 bases unmatched. The CDR3 loop reads CASSLLQGTLQETQYF. CDR3 in DNA: TGTGCCAGCAGCCTTCTACAGGGGACCCTCCAAGAGACCCAGTACTTC.

The chain links TRBV5-1 to TRBJ2-1; 8 bases fit TRBD2. The CDR3 has 15 residues. With 10 bases clipped from V and 0 bases from J, the junction kept 9 bases outside the gene matches. Per germline, CDR1 SGHRS and CDR2 YFSETQ. As DNA, the CDR3 is TGCGCCTCAACGAGGCTAGCGGGCTCCTACAATGAGCAGTTCTTC. Its protein is CASTRLAGSYNEQFF. Full variable domain (remainder filled in from reference TRBV5-1 and TRBJ2-1): KAGVTQTPRYLIKTRGQQVTLSCSPISGHRSVSWYQQTPGQGLQFLFEYFSETQRNKGNFPGRFSGRQFSNSRSEMNVSTLELGDSALYLCASTRLAGSYNEQFFGPGTRLTVL.

V usage is TRBV7-9 and J usage is TRBJ1-5; TRBD1 matches 11 bases. Trimming at V came to 4 bases and at J to 7 bases, leaving 6 bases not matched to a gene. There are 15 residues in the CDR3. Germline CDR1 is SEHNR and CDR2 is FQNEAQ (reference sequence). The CDR3 DNA reads TGTGCCAGCAGCTCCGGGACAGGGGGGGGACAGCCCCAGCATTTT. Amino acid sequence: CASSSGTGGGQPQHF.

This clone was found a few times. V is TRBV2 and J is TRBJ1-5, with 8 bases fitting TRBD1. The germline V gene has CDR1 SNHLY and CDR2 FYNNEI. The V gene end was trimmed by 4 bases and the J gene end by 3 bases; junction bases not matched to a gene: 8. The CDR3 extends over 16 amino acids. The CDR3 here is CASSGLTGVFNQPQHF. CDR3 in DNA: TGTGCCAGCAGTGGGTTGACAGGGGTGTTCAATCAGCCCCAGCATTTT.

The chain is built from TRBV15 and TRBJ2-7; no reliable D call. Trimming left V 0 bases short and J 3 bases short, with 6 bases between. CDR1 LNHNV and CDR2 YYDKDF come from the germline V gene (reference sequence). The CDR3 sequence is 13 residues long. For the CDR3, the DNA is TGTGCCACCAGCAGAGATAGGAACTACGAGCAGTACTTC. Translation: CATSRDRNYEQYF.

The chain uses TRBV7-3 and TRBJ2-1; TRBD2 agrees at 14 bases. The CDR3 length is 15 residues. J lost 9 bases, V lost 5 bases, and 6 bases had no gene match. CDR1 and CDR2 (germline): SGHTA, FQGTGA. The CDR3 DNA is TGTGCCAGCAGCCGGGGACTAGCGGGAGAGGGTGAGCAGTTCTTC. It yields the protein CASSRGLAGEGEQFF.

This clone occurred a few times. The chain links TRBV30 to TRBJ1-1, with 8 bases lining up with TRBD1. CDR3 length: 13 residues. From germline, CDR1 is GTSNPN and CDR2 SVGIG (reference sequence). The V gene end was trimmed by 5 bases and the J gene end by 4 bases; junction bases not matched to a gene: 6. CDR3 DNA: TGTGCCTGGGCTACAGGGGGGGGCACTGAAGCTTTCTTT. It yields the protein CAWATGGGTEAFF.

The sample holds a few counts of this clone. The rearrangement links TRBV28 to TRBJ1-5; tentative D call: TRBD1 (5 bases). Germline-derived CDR1 and CDR2 are MDHEN and SYDVKM. The CDR3 sequence is 14 residues long. V lost 7 bases to trimming and J lost 0 bases, with 10 bases between them. The CDR3 is CASITGYSNQPQHF. DNA for the CDR3: TGTGCCAGCATTACAGGTTATAGCAATCAGCCCCAGCATTTT. Supplemented by reference TRBV28 and TRBJ1-5, the full variable domain reads DVKVTQSSRYLVKRTGEKVFLECVQDMDHENMFWYRQDPGLGLRLIYFSYDVKMKEKGDIPEGYSVSREKKERFSLILESASTNQTSMYLCASITGYSNQPQHFGDGTRLSIL.

The V gene is TRBV28, the J gene TRBJ1-6; D is ambiguous. V was clipped by 1 base and J by 14 bases, with 12 bases between them. This CDR3 contains 13 residues. Germline CDR1 reads MDHEN; CDR2 reads SYDVKM. CDR3 sequence (DNA): TGTGCCAGCAGTTTATTGTTATGGGGTGCCCTCCACTTT. Translated: CASSLLLWGALHF.

This rearrangement joins TRBV29-1 to TRBJ1-5; TRBD1 might be the D (6 bases). In germline, CDR1 is SQVTM, CDR2 ANQGSEA. The CDR3 spans 15 residues. V was shortened by 6 bases and J by 1 base, with 16 bases between the two germline ends. The CDR3 protein is CSVDGGLGSNQPQHF. The DNA for the CDR3 is TGCAGCGTCGACGGGGGCCTCGGAAGCAATCAGCCCCAGCATTTT.

V is TRBV5-5 and J is TRBJ2-2, with D perhaps TRBD2 (6 bases). CDR3 size: 13 residues. V lost 7 bases to trimming and J lost 2 bases, with 9 bases between them. CDR1 SGHKS and CDR2 YYEKEE come from the germline V gene (reference sequence). The CDR3 sequence: CASRAGNTGELFF. DNA for the CDR3: TGTGCCAGCCGGGCGGGAAACACCGGGGAGCTGTTTTTT.

This clone was seen a handful of times. The chain employs TRBV27 and TRBJ2-7; 9 bases are shared with TRBD1. The germline gives CDR1 MNHEY, CDR2 SMNVEV (reference sequence). The trim removed 5 bases at V and 0 bases at J, leaving 8 bases unmatched. The CDR3 totals 16 residues. The CDR3 bases are TGTGCCAGCAGTCCAGGGACAGGGAGGAGCTCCTACGAGCAGTACTTC. Translation gives CASSPGTGRSSYEQYF.